The rows below give T cell receptor beta chains drawn from one sample of a study of CXCR3-negative and CXCR3-positive naive CD8 T cells. TCRdb re-analyzed the 5' RACE reads; it lists each CDR3 protein once, without DNA. Found here are thousands of distinct CDR3 sequences; the top ten clones hold 1.2% to 1.5%. Source material: naive CXCR3+ CD8+ T cells from blood. These receptor sequences come from a human donor in good health. Some clones in this sample may be carry-over from other donors' samples. The CDR3 runs from the conserved cysteine through the conserved F or W. Clone size is stated in some rows and not others, as once, few, many or a class when expanded.

TRBV20-1	medium-sized	TRBJ1-5	16	CSASRVEFYSNQPQHF
TRBV25-1	.	TRBJ1-1	15	CASSFSGTGNTEAFF
TRBV10-3	medium-sized	TRBJ2-5	13	CAIRSGQQETQYF
TRBV9	medium-sized	TRBJ2-1	17	CASSVNGAGGPYNEQFF
TRBV2	medium-sized	TRBJ2-5	13	CASSDGIQETQYF
TRBV29-1	.	TRBJ2-1	14	CSVSEAGGYNEQFF
TRBV12-3/TRBV12-4	medium-sized	TRBJ2-1	15	CASSTGTSGRDEQFF
TRBV6-5	.	TRBJ2-7	11	CASTQGYEQYF
TRBV12-3/TRBV12-4	medium-sized	TRBJ2-1	16	CASSSLAVDSYNEQFF
TRBV7-3	medium-sized	TRBJ2-1	11	CASSLNREQFF
TRBV29-1	medium-sized	TRBJ1-1	14	CSAMTDEMNTEAFF
TRBV24-1	.	TRBJ2-1	17	CATSEGTSGTFYNEQFF
TRBV5-4	.	TRBJ1-1	13	CASRKGTVTEAFF
TRBV29-1	medium-sized	TRBJ2-1	15	CSVSGLAGIYNEQFF
TRBV29-1	.	TRBJ2-3	14	CSVEGDIHTDTQYF
TRBV7-2	medium-sized	TRBJ2-1	16	CASRNAEGPAYNEQFF
TRBV7-9	.	TRBJ2-4	14	CASSEGLAKNIQYF
TRBV5-1	.	TRBJ2-7	14	CARSLEVGVYEKYF
TRBV13	medium-sized	TRBJ1-4	16	CASSLTGGGPVEKLFF
TRBV20-1	.	TRBJ2-3	13	CSARAGSPDTQYF
TRBV2	.	TRBJ2-7	13	CASTGPGGHEQYF
TRBV13	medium-sized	TRBJ2-7	14	CASSLGRGGYEQYF
TRBV29-1	medium-sized	TRBJ1-2	14	CSVEGREGSYGYTF
TRBV7-3	.	TRBJ2-1	14	CASSSHTSGNEQFF
TRBV4-1	.	TRBJ1-1	16	CASSHHRDTGRPEAFF
TRBV25-1	medium-sized	TRBJ2-3	11	CAAWGPYTQYF
TRBV9	.	TRBJ2-3	14	CASSVGGSTDTQYF
TRBV14	.	TRBJ2-1	15	CASSPLAGGYNEQFF
TRBV29-1	medium-sized	TRBJ2-1	13	CSVGLASDNEQFF
TRBV11-2	.	TRBJ2-3	16	CASSLAWRVSTDTQYF
TRBV28	.	TRBJ2-1	15	CASSSSQGGHNEQFF
TRBV20-1	medium-sized	TRBJ1-1	12	CSARDRNTEAFF
TRBV7-2	.	TRBJ1-5	21	CASSLAVSLDRGVLSNQPQHF
TRBV25-1	.	TRBJ1-6	16	CASSDDSPAGISPLHF
TRBV7-9	.	TRBJ2-4	14	CASSSVVRENIQYF
TRBV20-1	.	TRBJ1-5	13	CSASSVVGQPQHF
TRBV2	.	TRBJ2-7	15	CASNTLEGGENEQYF
TRBV29-1	medium-sized	TRBJ2-1	19	CSVELPSTASGTLRNEQFF
TRBV6-5	medium-sized	TRBJ2-7	14	CASSYVGENYEQYF
TRBV4-1	.	TRBJ1-1	13	CASSLPGSTEAFF
TRBV29-1	medium-sized	TRBJ2-3	13	CSVDGDLPDTQYF
TRBV29-1	medium-sized	TRBJ2-1	15	CSVGPSGRSLYEQFF
TRBV20-1	.	TRBJ1-1	16	CSARGPTGGKGTEAFF
TRBV11-2	medium-sized	TRBJ1-6	15	CASSLLAGSNSPLHF
TRBV21-1	.	TRBJ2-1	17	CASSKASSGRGRYEQFF
TRBV29-1	.	TRBJ2-7	13	CSVGATNSYEQYF
TRBV4-1	medium-sized	TRBJ2-1	14	CASSQEGPQYEQFF
TRBV28	medium-sized	TRBJ2-5	18	CASQTRTSGSGFRETQYF
TRBV6-5	medium-sized	TRBJ2-1	11	CASSYSNEQFF
TRBV6-6	.	TRBJ1-1	14	CASSYGTENTEAFF
TRBV29-1	medium-sized	TRBJ2-2	12	CSVPGPTGELFF